The source of this T cell receptor beta chain is a study of shared clonotypes between healthy human individuals. This was a deep-level run. Genomic DNA of each subset was evenly split across several immunoSEQ plates. Data came from immunoSEQ multiplex PCR; TCRdb stores just in-frame clones and leaves some out. The sample consists of around 2,000,000 clones, 90% to 95% of them appearing once. The CDR3 contains 15 residues. Germline V gene data show CDR1 as WNHNN and CDR2 as SYGVQD (reference sequence). The V end was cut by 0 bases, the J end by 7 bases, with 13 bases between. Study-level findings and limits: The authors sampled blood alone, and tissue repertoires likely differ. Generation probabilities of non-shared clonotypes were lower (relative to those shared by all four donors).

A remark on this clone: The antigen remains undetermined.

This clonotype was sampled from a young man in good health. The sample comprised naive CD4+ T cells sorted from blood. The subset is: CD45RA+ positively selected. The genes are TRBV10-1 and TRBJ2-1; D possibly corresponds to TRBD2 (6 bases). The chain's CDR3 is CASSESSTSQNEQFF. CDR3 in DNA: TGCGCCAGCAGTGAGTCGAGCACTAGCCAAAATGAGCAGTTCTTC.